This T cell receptor beta chain was identified in a study of blood T cell repertoires in COVID-19. J lost 7 bases, V lost 1 base, and 4 bases had no gene match. Germline loops: CDR1 SGHRS, CDR2 YFSETQ. CDR3 size: 15 residues. TCRdb's table, derived via immunoSEQ multiplex PCR, lists solely in-frame clones and lacks some. The sample shows under 400,000 clones, about nine tenths of them seen only once. The TCR originated in a woman aged 30 to 39 with COVID-19, enrolled during active disease. The chain uses TRBV5-1 and TRBJ2-1; 11 bases are a match to TRBD2. Sequencing was performed on peripheral blood. The CDR3 here is CASSLLGLAVNEQFF. DNA for the CDR3: TGCGCCAGCAGCTTGTTGGGACTAGCGGTGAATGAGCAGTTCTTC.